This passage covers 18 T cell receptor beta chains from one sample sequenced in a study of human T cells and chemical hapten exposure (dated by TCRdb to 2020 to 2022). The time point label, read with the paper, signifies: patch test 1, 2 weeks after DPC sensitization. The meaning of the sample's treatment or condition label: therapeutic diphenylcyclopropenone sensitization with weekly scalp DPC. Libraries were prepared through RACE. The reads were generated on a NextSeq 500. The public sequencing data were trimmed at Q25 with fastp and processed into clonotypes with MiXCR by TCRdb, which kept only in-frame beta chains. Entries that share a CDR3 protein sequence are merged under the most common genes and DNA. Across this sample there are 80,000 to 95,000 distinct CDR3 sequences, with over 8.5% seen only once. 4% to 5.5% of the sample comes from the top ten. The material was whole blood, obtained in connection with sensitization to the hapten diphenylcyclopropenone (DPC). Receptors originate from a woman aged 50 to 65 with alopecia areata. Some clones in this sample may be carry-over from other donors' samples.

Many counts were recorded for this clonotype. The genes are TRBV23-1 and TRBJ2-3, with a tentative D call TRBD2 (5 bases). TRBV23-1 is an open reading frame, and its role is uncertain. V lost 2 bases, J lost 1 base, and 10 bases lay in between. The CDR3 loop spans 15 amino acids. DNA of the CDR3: TGCGCCAGCAGTCAAGAGGACTCAGGCACAGATACGCAGTATTTT. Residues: CASSQEDSGTDTQYF.

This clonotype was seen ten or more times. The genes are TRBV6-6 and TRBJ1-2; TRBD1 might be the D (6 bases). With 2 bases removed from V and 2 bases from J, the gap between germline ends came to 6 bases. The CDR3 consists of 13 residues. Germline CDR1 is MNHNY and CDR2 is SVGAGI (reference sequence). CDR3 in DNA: TGTGCCAGCAGTTACGGACAGAACTATGGCTACACCTTC. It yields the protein CASSYGQNYGYTF.

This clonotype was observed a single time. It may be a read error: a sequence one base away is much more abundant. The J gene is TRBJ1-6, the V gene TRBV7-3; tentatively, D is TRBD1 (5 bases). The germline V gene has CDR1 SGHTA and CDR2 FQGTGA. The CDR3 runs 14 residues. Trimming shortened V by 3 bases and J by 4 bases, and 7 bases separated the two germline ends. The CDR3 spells CASSLGLYNSPLHF. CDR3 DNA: TGTGCCAGCAGCTTGGGACTTTATAATTCACCCCTCCACTTT. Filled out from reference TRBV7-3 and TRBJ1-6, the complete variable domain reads GAGVSQTPSNKVTEKGKYVELRCDPISGHTALYWYRQSLGQGPEFLIYFQGTGAADDSGLPNDRFFAVRPEGSVSTLKIQRTERGDSAVYLCASSLGLYNSPLHFGNGTRLTVT.

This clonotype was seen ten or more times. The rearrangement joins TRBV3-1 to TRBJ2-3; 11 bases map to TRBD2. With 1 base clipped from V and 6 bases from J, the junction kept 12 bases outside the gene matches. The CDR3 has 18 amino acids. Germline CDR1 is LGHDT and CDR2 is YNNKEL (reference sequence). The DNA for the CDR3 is TGTGCCAGCAGCCAAGTGCCCGCCCCTAGCGGGGGGCAGGATACGCAGTATTTT. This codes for CASSQVPAPSGGQDTQYF.

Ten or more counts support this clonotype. Here the CDR3 reads CASSLIFGLAHNEQFF. The CDR3 DNA sequence: TGTGCCAGCAGTTTAATTTTCGGACTAGCCCACAATGAGCAGTTCTTC. This chain uses TRBV12-3 or TRBV12-4 with TRBJ2-1, with 8 bases identical to TRBD2. Unmatched junction bases numbered 8, after V lost 2 bases and J lost 5 bases. The CDR3 runs 16 residues.

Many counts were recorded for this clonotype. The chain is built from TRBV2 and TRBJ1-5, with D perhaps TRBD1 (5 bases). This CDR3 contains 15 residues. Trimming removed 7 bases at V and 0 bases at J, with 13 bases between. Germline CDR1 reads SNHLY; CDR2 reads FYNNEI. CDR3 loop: CASTRDGNSNQPQHF. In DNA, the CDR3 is TGTGCCAGCACGCGGGACGGTAATAGCAATCAGCCCCAGCATTTT.

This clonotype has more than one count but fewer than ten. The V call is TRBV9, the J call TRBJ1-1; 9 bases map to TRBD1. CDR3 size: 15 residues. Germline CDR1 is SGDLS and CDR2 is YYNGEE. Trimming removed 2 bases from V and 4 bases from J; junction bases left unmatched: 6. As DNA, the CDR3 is TGTGCCAGCAGCGTGGGGACAGGGACCCGCACTGAAGCTTTCTTT. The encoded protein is CASSVGTGTRTEAFF.

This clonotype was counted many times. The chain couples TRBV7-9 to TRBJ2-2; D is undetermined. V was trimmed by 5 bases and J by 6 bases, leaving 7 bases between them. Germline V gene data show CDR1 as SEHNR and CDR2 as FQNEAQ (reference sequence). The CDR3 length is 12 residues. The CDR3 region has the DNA TGTGCCAGCAGCATCGGCCCCGGGGAGCTGTTTTTT. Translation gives CASSIGPGELFF.

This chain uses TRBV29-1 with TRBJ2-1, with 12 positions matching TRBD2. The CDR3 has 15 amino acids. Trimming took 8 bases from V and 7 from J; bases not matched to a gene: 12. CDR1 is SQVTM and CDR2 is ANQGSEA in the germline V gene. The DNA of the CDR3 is TGCAGCACCTTGCTAGCGGGAGGGCCTTGGAATGAGCAGTTCTTC. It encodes CSTLLAGGPWNEQFF.

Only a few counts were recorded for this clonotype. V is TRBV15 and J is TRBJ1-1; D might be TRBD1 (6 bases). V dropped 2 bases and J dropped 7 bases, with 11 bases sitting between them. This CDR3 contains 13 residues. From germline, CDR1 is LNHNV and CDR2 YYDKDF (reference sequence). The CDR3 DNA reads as TGTGCCACCAGCAGATCAACAGGGTTTGAAGCTTTCTTT. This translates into CATSRSTGFEAFF.

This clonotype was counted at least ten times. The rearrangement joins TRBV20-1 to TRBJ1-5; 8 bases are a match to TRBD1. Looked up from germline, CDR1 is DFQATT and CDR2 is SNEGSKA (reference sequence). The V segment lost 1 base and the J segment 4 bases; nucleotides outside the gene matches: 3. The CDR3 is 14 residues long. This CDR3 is CSARGRTGNQPQHF. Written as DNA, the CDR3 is TGCAGTGCTAGAGGTAGGACAGGGAATCAGCCCCAGCATTTT.

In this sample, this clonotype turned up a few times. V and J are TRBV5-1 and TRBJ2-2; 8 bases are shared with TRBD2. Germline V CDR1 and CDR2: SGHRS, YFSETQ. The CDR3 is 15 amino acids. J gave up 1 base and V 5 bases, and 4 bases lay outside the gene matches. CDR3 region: CASRVTSGNTGELFF. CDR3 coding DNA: TGCGCCAGCAGGGTTACTAGCGGGAACACCGGGGAGCTGTTTTTT.

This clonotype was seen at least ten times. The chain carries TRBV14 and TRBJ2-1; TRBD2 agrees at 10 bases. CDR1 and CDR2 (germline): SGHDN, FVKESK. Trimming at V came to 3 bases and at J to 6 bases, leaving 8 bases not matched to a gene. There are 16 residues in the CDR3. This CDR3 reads CASSQLSGRASNEQFF. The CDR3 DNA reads TGTGCCAGCAGCCAGCTCAGCGGGAGGGCCTCCAATGAGCAGTTCTTC.

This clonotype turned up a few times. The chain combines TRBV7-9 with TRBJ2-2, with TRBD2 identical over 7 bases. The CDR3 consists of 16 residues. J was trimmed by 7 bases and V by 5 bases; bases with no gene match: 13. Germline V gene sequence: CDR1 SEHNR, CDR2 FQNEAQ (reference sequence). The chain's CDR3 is CASSRSPSGAGGELFF. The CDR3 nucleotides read TGTGCCAGCAGCCGTTCTCCAAGCGGGGCAGGCGGGGAGCTGTTTTTT.

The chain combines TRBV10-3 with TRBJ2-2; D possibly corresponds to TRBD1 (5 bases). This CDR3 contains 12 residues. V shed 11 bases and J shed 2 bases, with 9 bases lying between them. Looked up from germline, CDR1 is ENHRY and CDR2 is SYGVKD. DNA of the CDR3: TGTGCCGCCGGACAAAACACCGGGGAGCTGTTTTTT. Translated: CAAGQNTGELFF.

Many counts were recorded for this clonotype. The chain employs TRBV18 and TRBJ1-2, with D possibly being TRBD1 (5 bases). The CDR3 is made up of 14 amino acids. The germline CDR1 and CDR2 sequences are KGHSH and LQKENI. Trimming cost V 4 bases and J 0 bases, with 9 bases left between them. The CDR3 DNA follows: TGTGCCAGCTCACGGGACGGGGCTAACTATGGCTACACCTTC. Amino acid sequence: CASSRDGANYGYTF.

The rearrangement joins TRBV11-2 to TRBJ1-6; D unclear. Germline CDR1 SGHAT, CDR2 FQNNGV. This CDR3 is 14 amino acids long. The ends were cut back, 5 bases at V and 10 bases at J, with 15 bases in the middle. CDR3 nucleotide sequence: TGTGCCAGCAGCCACGGAGGCAGTGGCTCACCCCTCCACTTT. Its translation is CASSHGGSGSPLHF.

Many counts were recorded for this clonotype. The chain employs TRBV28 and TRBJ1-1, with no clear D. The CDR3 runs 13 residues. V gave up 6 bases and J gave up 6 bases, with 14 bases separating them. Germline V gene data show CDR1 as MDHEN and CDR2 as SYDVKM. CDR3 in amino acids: CASSRRLPAEAFF. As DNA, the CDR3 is TGTGCCAGCAGCAGACGGCTTCCCGCTGAAGCTTTCTTT.